This TCR beta chain was observed in a study of T cell responses to AZD1222 COVID-19 vaccine. The CDR3 contains 18 residues. Germline V gene lookup returns CDR1 SGHTA and CDR2 FQGNSA. Trimming removed 1 base from V and 0 bases from J; junction bases left unmatched: 8. Study-level points and caveats: Reports say nearly half of spike-specific TCRs go after unmutated variant regions. Elevations in Spike-specific TCR breadth and depth followed administration of two AZD1222 doses. The span of vaccine-associated CD4 TCRs extended across spike, with dominance at 160-218 and 743-854. At baseline, seropositivity was found in only a handful of AZD1222 recipients.

Clones were read by immunoSEQ multiplex PCR, and TCRdb kept only the in-frame ones, dropping some. The table records under 200,000 clones, approximately 92% of them present only once. On this clone itself: Its antigen is not known.

This sequence joins TRBV7-2 and TRBJ1-1, with TRBD1 matching over 10 bases. The source was peripheral blood, collected on day 0 of AZD1222 vaccination. The receptor comes from an adult in good health. The CDR3 DNA reads as TGTGCCAGCAGCTTAGGTCCATACGGGACAGGGGTGAACACTGAAGCTTTCTTT. This encodes CASSLGPYGTGVNTEAFF.